A selection of T cell receptor beta chains follows, all from one sample in a study of neoadjuvant nivolumab and ipilimumab in lung cancer. TCRdb keeps only in-frame clones here, not all; method: immunoSEQ multiplex PCR. In the table there are over 25,000 clones, approximately 83% of which are singletons. The sequencing used tumor tissue, collected after neoadjuvant nivolumab, alone or with ipilimumab, at or shortly before surgery. These receptors came from an adult with non-small cell lung cancer. The CDR3 runs from the conserved cysteine through the conserved F or W. D genes are given only for firm matches. Clone size is stated in some rows and not others, as once, few, many or a class when expanded.

TRBD1	15	TRBV6-5	TRBJ2-7	.	CASSRGTGVVGEQYF	TGTGCCAGCAGTAGGGGAACAGGGGTGGTGGGCGAGCAGTACTTC
.	13	TRBV18	TRBJ2-7	.	CASSPPSRAEQYF	TGTGCCAGCTCACCACCCTCCAGGGCCGAGCAGTACTTC
.	12	TRBV5-1	TRBJ1-2	.	CASTPYDGSYTF	TGCGCCAGCACCCCATACGATGGCAGCTACACCTTC
.	12	TRBV10-3	TRBJ2-3	.	CAISQVGGTQYF	TGTGCCATCAGCCAGGTGGGGGGTACGCAGTATTTT
.	12	TRBV7-9	TRBJ1-4	.	CASSLVDEKLFF	TGTGCCAGCAGCTTAGTCGATGAAAAACTGTTTTTT
.	14	TRBV7-2	TRBJ2-3	.	CASSSGLTTDTQYF	TGTGCCAGCAGCTCGGGACTCACCACAGATACGCAGTATTTT
.	12	TRBV30	TRBJ2-7	.	CAWSVKTYEQYF	TGTGCCTGGAGTGTAAAAACCTACGAGCAGTACTTC
TRBD2	18	TRBV7-2	TRBJ2-5	.	CASSLAPGLAGLQETQYF	TGTGCCAGCAGCCTCGCCCCGGGACTAGCGGGACTCCAAGAGACCCAGTACTTC
.	15	TRBV7-9	TRBJ2-2	.	CASTNIRSNTGELFF	TGTGCCAGCACCAACATTAGGTCGAACACCGGGGAGCTGTTTTTT
TRBD1	16	TRBV18	TRBJ2-2	.	CASSPPQGANTGELFF	TGTGCCAGCTCACCACCGCAGGGGGCGAATACCGGGGAGCTGTTTTTT
TRBD1	14	TRBV5-1	TRBJ1-2	.	CASSPRGLNYGYTF	TGCGCCAGCAGCCCCAGGGGGCTAAACTATGGCTACACCTTC
.	15	TRBV6-6	TRBJ1-2	medium-sized	CASSEGGGLPYGYTF	TGTGCCAGCAGTGAGGGGGGAGGCCTTCCCTATGGCTACACCTTC
TRBD2	15	TRBV6-5	TRBJ2-3	.	CASSPGTSGTDTQYF	TGTGCCAGCAGTCCGGGGACTAGCGGCACAGATACGCAGTATTTT
.	15	TRBV18	TRBJ1-1	few	CASSPRAGENTEAFF	TGTGCCAGCTCACCACGTGCAGGGGAGAACACTGAAGCTTTCTTT
.	13	TRBV7-3	TRBJ2-1	.	CASSFGLANEQFF	TGTGCCAGCAGCTTCGGACTGGCCAATGAGCAGTTCTTC
.	14	TRBV7-9	TRBJ2-2	.	CASSLLSGTGELFF	TGTGCCAGCAGCTTACTCTCTGGGACCGGGGAGCTGTTTTTT
TRBD1	17	TRBV28	TRBJ1-2	.	CASSLWLGQGADYGYTF	TGTGCCAGCAGTTTATGGTTGGGACAGGGGGCTGACTATGGCTACACCTTC
.	13	TRBV6-5	TRBJ1-2	.	CASSYQNNYGYTF	TGTGCCAGCAGTTACCAGAATAACTATGGCTACACCTTC
.	15	TRBV11-2	TRBJ2-7	.	CASSSLAANSYEQYF	TGTGCCAGCAGCTCATTAGCGGCTAACTCCTACGAGCAGTACTTC
TRBD1	15	TRBV29-1	TRBJ2-6	few	CSAPPTGTGANVLTF	TGCAGCGCGCCCCCGACAGGGACCGGGGCCAACGTCCTGACTTTC
.	16	TRBV4-1	TRBJ2-7	.	CASSQVKAEGAKVQYF	TGCGCCAGCAGCCAAGTTAAGGCGGAGGGTGCGAAGGTGCAGTACTTC
.	17	TRBV28	TRBJ1-5	.	CASRRGDSGSSNQPQHF	TGTGCCAGCAGGAGGGGCGACAGCGGATCTAGCAATCAGCCCCAGCATTTT
TRBD1	17	TRBV4-3	TRBJ2-1	.	CASSQRTGLSSYNEQFF	TGCGCCAGCAGCCAGCGGACAGGGTTGAGCTCCTACAATGAGCAGTTCTTC
.	13	TRBV4-3	TRBJ1-2	once	CASSQGQYYGYTF	TGCGCCAGCAGCCAAGGACAGTACTATGGCTACACCTTC
.	17	TRBV13	TRBJ2-7	few	CASSLGKSTLSSYEQYF	TGTGCCAGCAGCTTAGGTAAATCCACTCTAAGCTCCTACGAGCAGTACTTC
.	15	TRBV29-1	TRBJ2-7	.	CSVAGKGGGPYEQYF	TGCAGCGTTGCGGGGAAAGGCGGGGGCCCTTACGAGCAGTACTTC
TRBD2	14	TRBV27	TRBJ2-3	few	CAGLGLNRTDTQYF	TGTGCCGGGCTGGGACTAAACCGCACAGATACGCAGTATTTT
TRBD1	16	TRBV28	TRBJ2-7	.	CASNSAGGDFGYEQYF	TGTGCCAGCAACTCCGCAGGGGGCGATTTTGGCTACGAGCAGTACTTC
.	16	TRBV7-9	TRBJ2-2	once	CASSPRGSSGTGELFF	TGTGCCAGCAGCCCGAGAGGGAGCAGCGGGACCGGGGAGCTGTTTTTT
TRBD2	15	TRBV30	TRBJ2-3	.	CAGTLRREEEDTQYF	TGTGCCGGCACCCTGAGGCGGGAGGAAGAAGATACGCAGTATTTT
.	13	TRBV29-1	TRBJ2-7	.	CSVLSRQSYEQYF	TGCAGCGTTCTATCGAGACAATCCTACGAGCAGTACTTC
.	12	TRBV30	TRBJ2-1	.	CAWSPTTNEQFF	TGTGCCTGGTCCCCTACAACAAATGAGCAGTTCTTC
TRBD2	16	TRBV2	TRBJ2-2	.	CASSVEAGAGTGELFF	TGTGCCAGCAGTGTTGAAGCGGGAGCAGGCACCGGGGAGCTGTTTTTT
TRBD1	14	TRBV19	TRBJ2-3	.	CASRGQGGTDTQYF	TGTGCCAGTAGGGGACAGGGCGGCACAGATACGCAGTATTTT
.	11	TRBV7-9	TRBJ1-2	.	CASSLDVGYTF	TGTGCCAGCAGCTTAGATGTTGGCTACACCTTC
TRBD2	16	TRBV13	TRBJ2-7	.	CASSLSGGGRLYEQYF	TGTGCCAGCAGCTTATCGGGCGGCGGGAGGCTCTACGAGCAGTACTTC
.	14	TRBV5-5	TRBJ2-7	.	CASRRTFELYEQYF	TGTGCCAGCCGTCGGACGTTCGAGCTCTACGAGCAGTACTTC
TRBD2	14	TRBV5-4	TRBJ2-3	.	CASKERGGTDTQYF	TGTGCCAGCAAGGAGCGGGGGGGAACAGATACGCAGTATTTT
TRBD1	15	TRBV5-1	TRBJ1-5	.	CASSVTGGGNQPQHF	TGCGCCAGCAGCGTGACAGGGGGAGGCAATCAGCCCCAGCATTTT
.	11	TRBV30	TRBJ1-1	few	CAWNRFTEAFF	TGTGCCTGGAACCGGTTCACTGAAGCTTTCTTT
.	15	TRBV7-2	TRBJ2-3	.	CASRLGTSSTDTQYF	TGTGCCAGCAGATTAGGTACTAGCAGCACAGATACGCAGTATTTT
.	13	TRBV14	TRBJ2-1	.	CASSQVEDNEQFF	TGTGCCAGCAGCCAAGTGGAAGACAATGAGCAGTTCTTC
.	15	TRBV11-3	TRBJ2-1	.	CASSRSVSSYNEQFF	TGTGCCAGCAGCCGCAGCGTTAGCTCCTACAATGAGCAGTTCTTC
.	18	TRBV30	TRBJ1-3	.	CAWSKAGTHSSSGNTIYF	TGTGCCTGGAGTAAAGCCGGGACGCACTCTTCCTCTGGAAACACCATATATTTT
TRBD1	13	TRBV5-6	TRBJ1-5	.	CASNRGGNQPQHF	TGTGCCAGCAACAGGGGTGGGAATCAGCCCCAGCATTTT
TRBD1	14	TRBV6-6	TRBJ1-3	.	CASTPGGTGNTIYF	TGTGCCAGCACCCCAGGGGGGACTGGAAACACCATATATTTT
.	13	TRBV25-1	TRBJ2-7	.	CASSEFLTYEQYF	TGTGCCAGCAGTGAATTTCTTACCTACGAGCAGTACTTC